This entry describes one TCR beta chain. Antigen unknown. TCRdb reprocessed the 5' RACE reads with MiXCR, giving one entry per CDR3 protein. The sample shows about 840,000 distinct CDR3 sequences, about 10% of them seen only once. These data belong to a study of CD8 T cells in ankylosing spondylitis. Broader study findings: Within ankylosing spondylitis blood, a TCR beta motif made up of eight highly homologous variants appeared to be characteristic.

The CDR3 is 15 amino acids. The germline CDR1 and CDR2 sequences are MGHRA and YSYEKL. V dropped 6 bases and J dropped 5; count of bases not matched to a gene: 9. The clonotype comes from a male donor with ankylosing spondylitis. Sequencing used blood, either unsorted or a sorted T cell fraction (not recorded which). The chain recombines TRBV4-1 with TRBJ2-4; 8 nucleotides line up with TRBD1. The CDR3 protein is CASRPTVDRENIQYF. In DNA form, the CDR3 reads TGCGCCAGCAGACCCACTGTGGACAGGGAAAACATTCAGTACTTC.